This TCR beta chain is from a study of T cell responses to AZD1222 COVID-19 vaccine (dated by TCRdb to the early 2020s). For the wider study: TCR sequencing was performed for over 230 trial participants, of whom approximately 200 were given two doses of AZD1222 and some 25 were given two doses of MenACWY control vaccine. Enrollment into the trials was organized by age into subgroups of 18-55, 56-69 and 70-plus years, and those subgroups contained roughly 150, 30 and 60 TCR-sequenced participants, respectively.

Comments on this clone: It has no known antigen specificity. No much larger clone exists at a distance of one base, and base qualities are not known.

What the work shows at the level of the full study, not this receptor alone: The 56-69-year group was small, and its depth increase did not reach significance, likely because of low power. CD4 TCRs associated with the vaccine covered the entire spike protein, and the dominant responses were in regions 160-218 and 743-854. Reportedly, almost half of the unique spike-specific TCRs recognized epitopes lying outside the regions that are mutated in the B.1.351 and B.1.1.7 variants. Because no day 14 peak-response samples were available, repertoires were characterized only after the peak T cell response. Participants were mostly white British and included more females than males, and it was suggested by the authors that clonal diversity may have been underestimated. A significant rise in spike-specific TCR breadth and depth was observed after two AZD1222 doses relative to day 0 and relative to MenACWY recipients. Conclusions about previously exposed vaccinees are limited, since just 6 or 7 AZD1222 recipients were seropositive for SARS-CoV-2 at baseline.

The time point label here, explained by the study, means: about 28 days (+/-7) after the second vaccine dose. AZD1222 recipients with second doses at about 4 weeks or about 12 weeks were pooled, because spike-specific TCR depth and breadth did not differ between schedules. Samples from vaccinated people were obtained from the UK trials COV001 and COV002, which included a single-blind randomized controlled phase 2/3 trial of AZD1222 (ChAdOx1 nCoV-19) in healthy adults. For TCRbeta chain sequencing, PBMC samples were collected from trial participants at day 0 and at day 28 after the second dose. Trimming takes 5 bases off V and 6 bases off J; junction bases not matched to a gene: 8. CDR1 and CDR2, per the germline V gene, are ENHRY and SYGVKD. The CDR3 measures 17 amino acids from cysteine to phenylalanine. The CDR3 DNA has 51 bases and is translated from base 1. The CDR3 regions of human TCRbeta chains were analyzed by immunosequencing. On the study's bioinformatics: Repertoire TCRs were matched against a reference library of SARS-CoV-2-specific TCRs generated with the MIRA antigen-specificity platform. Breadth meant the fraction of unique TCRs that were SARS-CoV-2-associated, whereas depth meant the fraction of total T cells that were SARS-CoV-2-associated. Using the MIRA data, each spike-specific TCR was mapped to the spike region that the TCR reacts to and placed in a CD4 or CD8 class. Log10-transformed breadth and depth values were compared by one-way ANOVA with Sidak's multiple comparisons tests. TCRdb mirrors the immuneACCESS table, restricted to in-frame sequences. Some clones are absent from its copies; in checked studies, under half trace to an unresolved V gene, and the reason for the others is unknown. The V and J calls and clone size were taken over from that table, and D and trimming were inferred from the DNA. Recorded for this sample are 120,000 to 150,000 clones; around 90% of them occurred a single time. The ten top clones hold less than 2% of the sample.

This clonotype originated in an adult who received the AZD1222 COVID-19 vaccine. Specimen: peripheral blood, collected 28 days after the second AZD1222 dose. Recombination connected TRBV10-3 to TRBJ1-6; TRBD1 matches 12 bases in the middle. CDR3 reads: CAISRDRGLAGNSPLHF. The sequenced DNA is TGTGCCATCAGTCGGGACAGGGGGCTCGCAGGTAATTCACCCCTCCACTTT.